A single sample is the source of the 16 T cell receptor beta chains below, sequenced in a study of identical twins (dated by TCRdb to about 2016). Receptor libraries were prepared by 5' RACE. The sequencer was an Illumina HiSeq 2000. The raw public data were reprocessed by TCRdb itself: fastp quality trimming at Q25, MiXCR clonotype calling, in-frame beta chains only. Every CDR3 protein is listed once, alongside the most common genes and DNA of its rows. The sample table lists around 470,000 distinct CDR3 sequences, approximately 15% of them with a count of one. Of the sample, 0.4% to 0.55% falls within the top ten clones. This sample was also put to use in a study of yellow fever vaccine responses in identical twins.

Sequenced input: CD4+ T cells sorted from blood. Every receptor here comes from a woman aged 18 to 35 in good health.

This clonotype was seen repeatedly, ten times or more. The chain recombines TRBV12-3 or TRBV12-4 with TRBJ2-3, with D perhaps given as TRBD1 or TRBD2 (5 bases each). This CDR3 is built from 13 residues. V dropped 3 bases and J dropped 6 bases, with 10 bases sitting between them. In DNA, the CDR3 is TGTGCCAGCAGTTTTACAGGAGGCGATACGCAGTATTTT. Protein product: CASSFTGGDTQYF.

The chain has TRBV29-1 and TRBJ2-2, with 8 positions matching TRBD1. The CDR3 is 13 residues long. The V gene end was trimmed by 6 bases and the J gene end by 4 bases; junction bases not matched to a gene: 4. The germline gives CDR1 SQVTM, CDR2 ANQGSEA. The CDR3 nucleotides read TGCAGCGTAGGGACAGGATCCACCGGGGAGCTGTTTTTT. Residues: CSVGTGSTGELFF.

The genes are TRBV11-3 and TRBJ2-1, with 9 bases identical to TRBD2. Germline V gives CDR1 SGHNT, CDR2 YENEEA. The junction had 7 bases not matched to a gene; V was cut back by 1 base and J by 9 bases. CDR3 length: 15 amino acids. CDR3 in amino acids: CASSLAGGRAGEQFF. DNA for the CDR3: TGTGCCAGCAGCTTAGCTGGCGGGAGGGCCGGTGAGCAGTTCTTC.

The chain has TRBV7-9 and TRBJ2-3; 9 bases align to TRBD2. This CDR3 region has 16 residues. Unmatched junction bases numbered 10, after V lost 3 bases and J lost 6 bases. Germline V CDR1 and CDR2: SEHNR, FQNEAQ (reference sequence). CDR3 residues: CASSFQGSGGGDTQYF. The CDR3 coding sequence is TGTGCCAGCAGCTTCCAAGGTAGCGGGGGTGGTGATACGCAGTATTTT.

This clonotype was counted between two and nine times. The V and J genes are TRBV6-1 and TRBJ2-7; 9 nucleotides align to TRBD1. The CDR3 totals 15 residues. V shed 6 bases, J shed 2 bases, and the junction held 8 bases outside the gene matches. Germline V lookup: CDR1 MNHNS, CDR2 SASEGT. The CDR3 loop is CASSALTGGAYEQYF. The CDR3 DNA sequence: TGTGCCAGCAGCGCCTTGACAGGGGGGGCCTACGAGCAGTACTTC.

This clonotype showed up just a few times. The chain is built from TRBV5-1 and TRBJ2-1; D is perhaps TRBD2 (6 bases). The CDR3 is 15 residues long. Per germline, CDR1 SGHRS and CDR2 YFSETQ. V lost 2 bases and J 0 bases, leaving 9 bases between the germline ends. The CDR3 sequence is CASSFVGSSYNEQFF. The CDR3 DNA reads as TGCGCCAGCAGCTTCGTCGGGAGCTCCTACAATGAGCAGTTCTTC. The full variable domain, rest sourced from reference TRBV5-1 and TRBJ2-1, is KAGVTQTPRYLIKTRGQQVTLSCSPISGHRSVSWYQQTPGQGLQFLFEYFSETQRNKGNFPGRFSGRQFSNSRSEMNVSTLELGDSALYLCASSFVGSSYNEQFFGPGTRLTVL.

The table lists this clonotype with a few counts. This chain links TRBV10-3 with TRBJ2-1; 13 positions match TRBD2. J was trimmed by 7 bases and V by 11 bases; bases with no gene match: 8. Germline V CDR1 and CDR2: ENHRY, SYGVKD. The CDR3 is made up of 14 amino acids. DNA for the CDR3: TGTGCCTCCCGGACTAGCGGGAGCGGAAATGAGCAGTTCTTC. Its protein is CASRTSGSGNEQFF.

This clonotype appeared many times. The chain combines TRBV5-1 with TRBJ1-1, with 7 bases that match TRBD1. The V segment lost 4 bases and the J segment 7 bases; nucleotides outside the gene matches: 7. The CDR3 is 13 residues long. Per the germline V gene, CDR1 is SGHRS and CDR2 is YFSETQ. CDR3 nucleotide sequence: TGCGCCAGCAGCCTTGGGACAGTTGGTGAAGCTTTCTTT. This gives the protein CASSLGTVGEAFF.

In its sample, this clonotype was seen many times. This sequence joins TRBV5-6 and TRBJ2-2; the D gene is possibly TRBD2 (5 bases). Germline assignment: CDR1 SGHDT and CDR2 YYEEEE. This CDR3 contains 14 residues. V was clipped by 0 bases and J by 8 bases, with 11 bases between them. Here the CDR3 reads CASSLDLASGELFF. The CDR3 region has the DNA TGTGCCAGCAGCTTGGATCTAGCCTCGGGGGAGCTGTTTTTT.

V and J are TRBV3-1 and TRBJ2-7, with 7 bases lining up with TRBD2. Germline values: CDR1 LGHDT, CDR2 YNNKEL (reference sequence). V lost 6 bases and J lost 6; bases outside the gene matches: 11. This CDR3 is built from 14 residues. The CDR3 DNA is TGTGCCAGCAGGATGTCTCCTGGGGGGGGCGAGCAGTACTTC. Translating gives CASRMSPGGGEQYF.

This clonotype has just one count. The CDR3: CASSAEPGTGTYEQYF. The CDR3 DNA reads TGTGCCAGCAGCGCCGAACCCGGGACAGGGACCTACGAGCAGTACTTC. The J gene is TRBJ2-7, the V gene TRBV5-4; 9 positions match TRBD1. Germline V gene data show CDR1 as SGHNT and CDR2 as YYREEE (reference sequence). With V trimmed by 4 bases and J by 2 bases, 10 bases remained unmatched. The CDR3 sequence is 16 residues long.

The table lists this clonotype with a few counts. The DNA for the CDR3 is TGTGCCAGCAGTTTAAATCCCCCGACCGGTGGGACCCAGTACTTC. It translates to CASSLNPPTGGTQYF. This chain uses TRBV12-3 or TRBV12-4 with TRBJ2-5, with D uncertain. This CDR3 comprises 15 residues. Between the trimmed V and J ends, which lost 2 bases and 7 bases, there was a span of 17 bases.

This clonotype was counted a few times. V gene TRBV7-2 combines with J gene TRBJ2-7; D may be TRBD2 (5 bases). Trimming took off 2 bases at V and 5 bases at J, with 7 bases between the two ends. Germline V gene data show CDR1 as SGHTA and CDR2 as FQGNSA. The CDR3 totals 12 residues. CDR3 DNA sequence: TGTGCCAGCAGCTTAATGCGGGACGAGCAGTACTTC. Protein product: CASSLMRDEQYF. Together with reference TRBV7-2 and TRBJ2-7, the CDR3 gives the full variable domain: GAGVSQSPSNKVTEKGKDVELRCDPISGHTALYWYRQSLGQGLEFLIYFQGNSAPDKSGLPSDRFSAERTGGSVSTLTIQRTQQEDSAVYLCASSLMRDEQYFGPGTRLTVT.

This clonotype was picked up a small number of times. The V and J genes are TRBV4-1 and TRBJ2-3; the match to TRBD2 covers 11 bases. CDR3 size: 19 residues. Germline values: CDR1 MGHRA, CDR2 YSYEKL. The trim removed 1 base at V and 6 bases at J, leaving 15 bases unmatched. Written as DNA, the CDR3 is TGCGCCAGCAGCCAAGGTGAGAGGGCTACAGGACTAGCGGGCGATACGCAGTATTTT. It yields the protein CASSQGERATGLAGDTQYF.

This clonotype was detected many times. The CDR3 reads CASSQVSGSADTQYF. DNA of the CDR3: TGTGCCAGCAGTCAAGTGTCAGGGTCGGCAGATACGCAGTATTTT. The rearrangement uses TRBV7-2 and TRBJ2-3; tentative D call: TRBD1 (5 bases). Trimming removed 6 bases at V and 4 bases at J, with 17 bases between. This CDR3 has 15 residues. The germline gives CDR1 SGHTA, CDR2 FQGNSA.

The sample holds a few counts of this clonotype. The gene calls are TRBV20-1 and TRBJ2-5, with 8 bases lining up with TRBD2. This CDR3 is built from 14 residues. Trimming took 3 bases from V and 2 from J; bases not matched to a gene: 5. Per germline, CDR1 DFQATT and CDR2 SNEGSKA (reference sequence). This CDR3 is CSASIVAGQETQYF. The CDR3, as DNA: TGCAGTGCTAGTATCGTAGCGGGACAAGAGACCCAGTACTTC.